The next 9 T cell receptor beta chains were all read from a single sample in a study of T-cell reconstitution after alpha-beta-depleted transplantation in children. Unique molecular identifiers were used in preparing the TCRbeta library. Via MiXCR, TCRdb re-called the PCR reads, giving one row per CDR3 protein. Of 450,000 to 600,000 distinct CDR3 sequences detected, under 12% appear once; the ten largest clones hold 2% to 2.5%. The material sequenced was PBMCs, taken before TCRalphabeta/CD19-depleted stem cell transplant. The source is a child between 2 and 9 years old with inherited bone marrow failure, due to receive a stem cell transplant.

The V and J genes are TRBV19 and TRBJ1-1; D gene ambiguous. The germline CDR1 and CDR2 sequences are LNHDA and SQIVND (reference sequence). The V end was cut by 0 bases, the J end by 8 bases, with 10 bases between. The CDR3 has 13 amino acids. This CDR3 is CASSIDSGREAFF. CDR3 nucleotides: TGTGCCAGTAGTATAGATTCAGGACGCGAAGCTTTCTTT.

Only a few counts were recorded for this clonotype. The chain is built from TRBV5-1 and TRBJ2-1; TRBD2 agrees at 10 bases. Germline V lookup: CDR1 SGHRS, CDR2 YFSETQ. Unmatched junction bases numbered 9, after V lost 0 bases and J lost 9 bases. CDR3 length equals 16 residues. The CDR3 sequence is CASSLVPGLARFEQFF. For the CDR3, the DNA is TGCGCCAGCAGCTTGGTCCCGGGACTAGCGCGTTTTGAGCAGTTCTTC.

The V call is TRBV20-1, the J call TRBJ2-5; the D call may be TRBD1 or TRBD2 (5 bases each). The CDR3 contains 14 residues. V lost 3 bases to trimming and J lost 5 bases, with 16 bases between them. Germline assignment: CDR1 DFQATT and CDR2 SNEGSKA (reference sequence). The CDR3 region is CSASGRLEGETQYF. The CDR3 DNA reads TGCAGTGCTAGTGGTAGACTTGAGGGGGAGACCCAGTACTTC.

This chain connects TRBV7-9 to TRBJ2-1; 7 nucleotides align to TRBD2. CDR1 and CDR2 (germline): SEHNR, FQNEAQ (reference sequence). The V gene end was trimmed by 2 bases and the J gene end by 1 base; junction bases not matched to a gene: 8. The CDR3 extends over 17 amino acids. Written as DNA, the CDR3 is TGTGCCAGCAGCTTAAACCCGGGACTACCATCCTACAATGAGCAGTTCTTC. Residues: CASSLNPGLPSYNEQFF.

This clonotype has ten or more counts. The genes are TRBV7-9 and TRBJ1-5; unclear D gene. CDR3 size: 14 residues. Germline V gives CDR1 SEHNR, CDR2 FQNEAQ (reference sequence). Trimming shortened V by 6 bases and J by 3 bases, and 12 bases separated the two germline ends. The CDR3 DNA is TGTGCCAGCAGTCGAGGGTATGTCAATCAGCCCCAGCATTTT. Translated, it gives CASSRGYVNQPQHF.

The chain recombines TRBV12-3 or TRBV12-4 with TRBJ2-1; 7 bases align to TRBD1. The CDR3 has 14 amino acids. The V and J ends lost 6 bases and 5 bases, in that order; junction bases with no gene match: 7. The chain's CDR3 is CASSWDRLDNEQFF. The CDR3 DNA reads TGTGCCAGCAGCTGGGACAGATTGGACAATGAGCAGTTCTTC.

The table lists this clonotype with many counts. The chain joins TRBV18 to TRBJ2-2, with 13 nucleotides matching TRBD2. The V segment lost 1 base and the J segment 6 bases; nucleotides outside the gene matches: 2. The CDR3 loop spans 16 amino acids. The germline gives CDR1 KGHSH, CDR2 LQKENI. The CDR3 loop is CASSPQGLAGAGELFF. Written as DNA, the CDR3 is TGTGCCAGCTCACCACAAGGACTAGCGGGAGCCGGGGAGCTGTTTTTT.

This clonotype was counted once. The rearrangement joins TRBV7-6 to TRBJ2-2, with no clear D. Trimming took off 1 base at V and 1 base at J, with 13 bases between the two ends. The length of the CDR3 is 17 residues. Germline V lookup: CDR1 SGHVS, CDR2 FNYEAQ. In DNA form, the CDR3 reads TGTGCCAGCAGCTTAGTATCAGGCAGGAGGAACACCGGGGAGCTGTTTTTT. This encodes CASSLVSGRRNTGELFF.

This clonotype has a count of ten or more. This chain links TRBV29-1 with TRBJ2-1; D unclear. Trimming stripped 0 bases from V and 5 bases from J, with 8 bases between. CDR1 is SQVTM, CDR2 ANQGSEA, per germline. This CDR3 has 13 amino acids. DNA of the CDR3: TGCAGCGTTGAAGAGTACAGCAACAATGAGCAGTTCTTC. Its translation is CSVEEYSNNEQFF.